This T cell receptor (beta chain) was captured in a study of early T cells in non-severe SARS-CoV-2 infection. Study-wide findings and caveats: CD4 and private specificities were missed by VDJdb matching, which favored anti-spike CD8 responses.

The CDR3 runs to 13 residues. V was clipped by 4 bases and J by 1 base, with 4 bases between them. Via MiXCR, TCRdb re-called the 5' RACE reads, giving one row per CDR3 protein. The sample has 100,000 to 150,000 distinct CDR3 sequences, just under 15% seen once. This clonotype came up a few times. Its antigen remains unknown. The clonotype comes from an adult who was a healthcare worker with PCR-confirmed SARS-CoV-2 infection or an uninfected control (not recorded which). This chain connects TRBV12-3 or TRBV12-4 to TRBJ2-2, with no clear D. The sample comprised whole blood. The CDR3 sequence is CASSYGNTGELFF. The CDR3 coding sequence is TGTGCCAGCAGTTATGGGAACACCGGGGAGCTGTTTTTT.